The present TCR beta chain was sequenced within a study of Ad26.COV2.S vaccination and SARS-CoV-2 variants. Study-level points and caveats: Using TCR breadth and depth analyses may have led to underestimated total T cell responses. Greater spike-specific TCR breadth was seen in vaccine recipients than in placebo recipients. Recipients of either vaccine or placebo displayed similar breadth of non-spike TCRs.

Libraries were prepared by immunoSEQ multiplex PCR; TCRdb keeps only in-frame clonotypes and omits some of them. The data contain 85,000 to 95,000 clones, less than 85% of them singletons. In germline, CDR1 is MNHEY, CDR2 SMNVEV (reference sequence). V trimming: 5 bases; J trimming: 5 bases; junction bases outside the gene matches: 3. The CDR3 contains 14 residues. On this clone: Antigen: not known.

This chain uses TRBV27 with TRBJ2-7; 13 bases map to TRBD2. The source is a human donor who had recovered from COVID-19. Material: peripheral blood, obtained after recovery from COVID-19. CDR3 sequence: CASSPGLAGDEQYF. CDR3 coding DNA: TGTGCCAGCAGTCCTGGACTAGCGGGAGACGAGCAGTACTTC.